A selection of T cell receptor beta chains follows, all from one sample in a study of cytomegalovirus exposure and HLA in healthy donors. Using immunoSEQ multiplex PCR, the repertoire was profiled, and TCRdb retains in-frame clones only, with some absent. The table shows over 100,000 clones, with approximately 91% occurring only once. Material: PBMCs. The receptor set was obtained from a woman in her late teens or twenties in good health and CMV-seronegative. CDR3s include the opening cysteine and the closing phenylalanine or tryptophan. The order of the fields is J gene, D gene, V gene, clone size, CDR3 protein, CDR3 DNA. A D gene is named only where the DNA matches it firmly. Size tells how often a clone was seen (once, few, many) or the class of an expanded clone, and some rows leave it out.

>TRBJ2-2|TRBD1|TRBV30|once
CAWSRGLGGELFF
TGTGCCTGGAGCAGGGGGTTGGGCGGGGAGCTGTTTTTT
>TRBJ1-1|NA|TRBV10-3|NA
CAIRDSSNTEAFF
TGTGCCATCAGGGACTCCTCTAACACTGAAGCTTTCTTT
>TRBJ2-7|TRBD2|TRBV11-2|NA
CASSLTSGVNYEQYF
TGTGCCAGCAGCTTGACTAGCGGGGTCAACTACGAGCAGTACTTC
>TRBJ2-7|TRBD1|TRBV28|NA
CASSQGQGYEQYF
TGTGCCAGCAGCCAGGGACAGGGGTACGAGCAGTACTTC
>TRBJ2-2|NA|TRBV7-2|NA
CASSSLVPGELFF
TGTGCCAGCAGCTCCCTAGTTCCCGGGGAGCTGTTTTTT
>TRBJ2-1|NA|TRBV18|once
CASSPLGYNEQFF
TGTGCCAGCTCACCGCTAGGCTACAATGAGCAGTTCTTC
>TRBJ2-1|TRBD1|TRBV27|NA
CASRQGAFNEQFF
TGTGCCAGCAGACAGGGGGCGTTCAATGAGCAGTTCTTC
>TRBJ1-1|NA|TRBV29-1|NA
CSVAGVTEAFF
TGCAGCGTTGCGGGGGTTACTGAAGCTTTCTTT
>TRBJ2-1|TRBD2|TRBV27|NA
CASSFVRTSGQGAYNEQFF
TGTGCCAGCAGTTTCGTGAGGACTAGCGGCCAGGGGGCCTACAATGAGCAGTTCTTC
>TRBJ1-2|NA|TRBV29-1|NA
CSVEGDTRDYGYTF
TGCAGCGTTGAGGGGGACACTCGGGACTATGGCTACACCTTC
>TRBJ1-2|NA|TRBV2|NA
CASTTEPNYGYTF
TGTGCCAGCACTACAGAACCTAACTATGGCTACACCTTC
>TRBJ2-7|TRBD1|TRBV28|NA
CASSPGQGFLNSYEQYF
TGTGCCAGCAGTCCGGGACAGGGTTTTCTCAACTCCTACGAGCAGTACTTC
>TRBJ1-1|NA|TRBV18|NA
CASSPQGGIVPEAFF
TGTGCCAGCTCACCCCAGGGAGGTATTGTTCCTGAAGCTTTCTTT
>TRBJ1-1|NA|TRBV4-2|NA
CASSQQAEAFF
TGTGCCAGCAGCCAACAGGCGGAAGCTTTCTTT
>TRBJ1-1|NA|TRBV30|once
CAWSTGQQGMNTEAFF
TGTGCCTGGAGTACGGGACAACAAGGAATGAACACTGAAGCTTTCTTT
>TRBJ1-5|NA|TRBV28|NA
CASSWGGNSNQPQHF
TGTGCCAGCAGTTGGGGGGGGAATAGCAATCAGCCCCAGCATTTT
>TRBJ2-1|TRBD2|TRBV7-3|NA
CASSPISRRGGNNEQFF
TGTGCCAGCAGCCCTATCAGTCGGCGGGGGGGAAATAATGAGCAGTTCTTC
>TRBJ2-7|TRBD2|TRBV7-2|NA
CASSLVASGNYEQYF
TGTGCCAGCAGCTTAGTTGCTAGCGGAAACTACGAGCAGTACTTC
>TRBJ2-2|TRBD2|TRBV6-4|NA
CASSDGLDTGELFF
TGTGCCAGCAGTGACGGACTAGACACCGGGGAGCTGTTTTTT
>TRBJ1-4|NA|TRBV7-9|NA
CASSHRPHNEKLFF
TGTGCCAGCAGCCACAGGCCCCATAATGAAAAACTGTTTTTT
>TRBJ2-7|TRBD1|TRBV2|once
CASSETSDRGYEQYF
TGTGCCAGCAGTGAGACCTCCGACAGGGGGTACGAGCAGTACTTC
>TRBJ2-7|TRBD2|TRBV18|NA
CASSPRASGRLGENEQYF
TGTGCCAGCTCACCCCGGGCTAGCGGGAGATTAGGGGAAAACGAGCAGTACTTC
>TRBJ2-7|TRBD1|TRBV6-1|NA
CASSRDRAAEQYF
TGTGCCAGCAGTCGGGACAGGGCCGCCGAGCAGTACTTC
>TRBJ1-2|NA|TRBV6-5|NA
CASSSVTGSGYTF
TGTGCCAGCAGTTCCGTAACAGGGAGTGGCTACACCTTC
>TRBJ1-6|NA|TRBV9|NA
CASSPLLGGSSPLHF
TGTGCCAGCAGCCCTCTGTTGGGGGGGTCTTCACCCCTCCACTTT
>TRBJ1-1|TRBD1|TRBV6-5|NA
CASSTRQGKTEAFF
TGTGCCAGCAGTACAAGACAGGGTAAAACTGAAGCTTTCTTT
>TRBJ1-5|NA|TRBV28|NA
CATSLFNSRQGNQPQHF
TGTGCCACCTCATTATTTAACTCGCGTCAGGGGAATCAGCCCCAGCATTTT
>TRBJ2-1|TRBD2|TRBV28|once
CASGTSGRIEVF
TGTGCCAGCGGGACTAGCGGGAGGATCGAGGTCTTC
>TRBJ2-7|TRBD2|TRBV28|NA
CASLTGTSSEQYF
TGTGCCAGCCTAACCGGGACTAGCTCCGAGCAGTACTTC
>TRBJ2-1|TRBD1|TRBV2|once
CASMRQGNEQFF
TGTGCCAGCATGAGACAGGGGAATGAGCAGTTCTTC
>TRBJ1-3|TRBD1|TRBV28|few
CASRTGWGNTIYF
TGTGCCAGCAGGACAGGGTGGGGAAACACCATATATTTT
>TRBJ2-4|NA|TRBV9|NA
CASSETEIAKNIQYF
TGTGCCAGCAGCGAAACAGAGATAGCCAAAAACATTCAGTACTTC
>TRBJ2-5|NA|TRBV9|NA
CASSVEPQGETQYF
TGTGCCAGCAGCGTAGAACCACAGGGAGAGACCCAGTACTTC
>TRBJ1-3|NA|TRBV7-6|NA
CASSLALTASGNTIYF
TGTGCCAGCAGCTTAGCGTTAACAGCCTCTGGAAACACCATATATTTT
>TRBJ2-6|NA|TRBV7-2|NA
CASSGRSFGGANVLTF
TGTGCCAGCAGCGGGAGAAGCTTCGGCGGGGCCAACGTCCTGACTTTC
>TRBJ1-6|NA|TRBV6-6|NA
CASSPGVDRSPLHF
TGTGCCAGCAGCCCGGGGGTCGATCGTTCACCCCTCCACTTT
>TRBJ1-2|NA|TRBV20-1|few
CSADQEEGYTF
TGCAGTGCCGATCAGGAGGAGGGCTACACCTTC
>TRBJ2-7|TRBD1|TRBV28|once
CASSSPTGGSYEQYF
TGTGCCAGCAGTTCCCCGACAGGGGGCTCCTACGAGCAGTACTTC
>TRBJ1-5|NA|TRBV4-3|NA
CASSPGQYQPQHF
TGCGCCAGCAGTCCAGGGCAATATCAGCCCCAGCATTTT
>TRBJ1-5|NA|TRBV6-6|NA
CASSPKLGRVAQPQHF
TGTGCCAGCAGTCCCAAGCTGGGCAGGGTGGCTCAGCCCCAGCATTTT
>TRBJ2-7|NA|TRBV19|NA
CASSRSVHAYEQYF
TGTGCCAGTAGTAGATCGGTCCATGCCTACGAGCAGTACTTC
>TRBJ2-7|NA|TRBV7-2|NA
CASSSYRELKPYEQYF
TGTGCCAGCAGCTCCTACAGGGAATTGAAGCCCTACGAGCAGTACTTC
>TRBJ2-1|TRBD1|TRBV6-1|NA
CASRDRENEQFF
TGTGCCAGCAGGGACAGGGAGAATGAGCAGTTCTTC
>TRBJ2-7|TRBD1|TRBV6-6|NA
CASSYGTVYEQYF
TGTGCCAGCAGTTACGGGACAGTCTACGAGCAGTACTTC